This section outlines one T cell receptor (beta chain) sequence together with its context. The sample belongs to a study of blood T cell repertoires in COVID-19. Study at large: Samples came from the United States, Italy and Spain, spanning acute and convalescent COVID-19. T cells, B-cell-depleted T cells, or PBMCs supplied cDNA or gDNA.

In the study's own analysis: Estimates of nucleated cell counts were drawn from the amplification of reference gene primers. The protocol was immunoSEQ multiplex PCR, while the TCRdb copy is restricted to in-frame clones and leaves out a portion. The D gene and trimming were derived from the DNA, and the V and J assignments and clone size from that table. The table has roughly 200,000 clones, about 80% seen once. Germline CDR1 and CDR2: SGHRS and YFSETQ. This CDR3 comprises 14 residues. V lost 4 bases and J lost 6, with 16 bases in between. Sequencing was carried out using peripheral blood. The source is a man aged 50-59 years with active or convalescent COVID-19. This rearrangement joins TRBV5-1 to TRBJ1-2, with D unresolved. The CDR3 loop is CASSPLQALNGYTF. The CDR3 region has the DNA TGCGCCAGCAGCCCCCTCCAGGCACTTAATGGCTACACCTTC.